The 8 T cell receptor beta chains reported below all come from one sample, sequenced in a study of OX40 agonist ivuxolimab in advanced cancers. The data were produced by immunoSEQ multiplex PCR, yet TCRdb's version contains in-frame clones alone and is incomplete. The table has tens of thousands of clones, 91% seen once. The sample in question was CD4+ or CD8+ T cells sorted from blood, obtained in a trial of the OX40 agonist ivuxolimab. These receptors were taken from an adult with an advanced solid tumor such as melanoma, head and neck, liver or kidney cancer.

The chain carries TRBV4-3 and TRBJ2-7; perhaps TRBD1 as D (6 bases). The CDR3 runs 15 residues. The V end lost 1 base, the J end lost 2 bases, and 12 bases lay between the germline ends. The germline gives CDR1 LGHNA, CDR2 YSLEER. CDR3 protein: CASSQGAGAAYEQYF. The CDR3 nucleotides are TGCGCCAGCAGCCAAGGGGCAGGGGCGGCCTACGAGCAGTACTTC.

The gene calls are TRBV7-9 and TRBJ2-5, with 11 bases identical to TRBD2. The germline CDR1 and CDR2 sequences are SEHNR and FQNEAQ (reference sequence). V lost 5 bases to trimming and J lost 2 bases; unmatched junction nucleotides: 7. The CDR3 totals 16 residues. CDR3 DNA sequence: TGTGCCAGCAGCGAAAAGACTAGCGGGATTCAAGAGACCCAGTACTTC. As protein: CASSEKTSGIQETQYF.

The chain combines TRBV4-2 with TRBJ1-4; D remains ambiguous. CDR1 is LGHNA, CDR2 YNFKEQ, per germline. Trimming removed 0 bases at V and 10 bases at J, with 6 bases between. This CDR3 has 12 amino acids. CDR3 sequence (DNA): TGTGCCAGCAGCCAAGAAGAGACAAAACTGTTTTTT. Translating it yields CASSQEETKLFF.

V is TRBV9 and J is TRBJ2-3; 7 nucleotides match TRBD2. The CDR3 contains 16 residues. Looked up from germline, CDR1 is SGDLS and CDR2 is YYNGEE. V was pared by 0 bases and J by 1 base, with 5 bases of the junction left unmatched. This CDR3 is CASSVGVAGRTDTQYF. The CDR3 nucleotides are TGTGCCAGCAGCGTAGGAGTAGCGGGCCGCACAGATACGCAGTATTTT.

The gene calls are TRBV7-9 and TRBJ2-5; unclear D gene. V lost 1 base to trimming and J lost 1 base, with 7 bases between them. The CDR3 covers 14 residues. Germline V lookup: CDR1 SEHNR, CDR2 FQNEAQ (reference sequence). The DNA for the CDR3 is TGTGCCAGCAGCTTAGTGACTTCCCAAGAGACCCAGTACTTC. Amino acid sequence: CASSLVTSQETQYF.

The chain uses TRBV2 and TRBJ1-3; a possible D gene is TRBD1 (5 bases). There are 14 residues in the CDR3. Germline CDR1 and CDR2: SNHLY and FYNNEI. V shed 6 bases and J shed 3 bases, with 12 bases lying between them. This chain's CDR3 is CASRPGRFGNTIYF. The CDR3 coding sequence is TGTGCCAGCAGGCCAGGGCGATTTGGAAACACCATATATTTT. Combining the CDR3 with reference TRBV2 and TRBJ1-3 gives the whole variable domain EPEVTQTPSHQVTQMGQEVILRCVPISNHLYFYWYRQILGQKVEFLVSFYNNEISEKSEIFDDQFSVERPDGSNFTLKIRSTKLEDSAMYFCASRPGRFGNTIYFGEGSWLTVV.

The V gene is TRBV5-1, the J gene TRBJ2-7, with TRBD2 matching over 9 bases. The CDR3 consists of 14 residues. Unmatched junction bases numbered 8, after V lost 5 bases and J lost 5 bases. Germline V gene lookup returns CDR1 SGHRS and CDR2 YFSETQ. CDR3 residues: CASSHAGGEDEQYF. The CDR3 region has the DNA TGCGCCAGCAGTCACGCGGGAGGGGAAGACGAGCAGTACTTC.

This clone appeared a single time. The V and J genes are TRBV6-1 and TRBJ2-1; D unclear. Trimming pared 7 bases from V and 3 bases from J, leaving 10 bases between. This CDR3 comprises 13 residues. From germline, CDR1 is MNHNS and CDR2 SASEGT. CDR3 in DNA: TGTGCCAGCATTACAACAAACTACAATGAGCAGTTCTTC. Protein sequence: CASITTNYNEQFF.